The 25 T cell receptor beta chains listed next were all sequenced from one sample in a study of blood T cell repertoires in COVID-19. The method was immunoSEQ multiplex PCR; TCRdb's version includes in-frame clones alone and lacks a portion of them. The repertoire includes approximately 160,000 clones, 70% to 90% of them detected once, and about 3.9% sits in the top ten. The sample consisted of peripheral blood. Source of these receptors: a woman between 65 and 79 years old with acute or convalescent COVID-19.

This sequence joins TRBV3-1 (or the pseudogene TRBV3-2) and TRBJ2-7, with TRBD2 matching over 11 bases. In germline, CDR1 is LGHDT, CDR2 YNNKEL (reference sequence). The J segment lost 1 base and the V segment lost 4 bases, leaving 6 bases of the junction unmatched. The CDR3 contains 16 residues. Here the CDR3 reads CASSLNRLAGSYEQYF. The DNA for the CDR3 is TGTGCCAGCAGCCTGAACCGACTAGCGGGGTCCTACGAGCAGTACTTC.

This clone was picked up one time. The rearrangement joins TRBV18 to TRBJ2-3, with TRBD2 identical over 11 bases. This CDR3 contains 17 residues. Germline-derived CDR1 and CDR2 are KGHSH and LQKENI. J lost 9 bases, V lost 3 bases, and 14 bases had no gene match. The chain's CDR3 is CASSPGKASGRPLTQYF. The CDR3 region has the DNA TGTGCCAGCTCACCCGGAAAGGCTAGCGGGAGGCCACTCACGCAGTATTTT.

This clone has just one count. Other DNA sequences within the sample encode an identical CDR3. The gene calls are TRBV14 and TRBJ2-5, with D hard to call. The CDR3 length is 11 residues. The V and J ends lost 2 bases and 5 bases respectively, with 3 bases between them. Germline loops: CDR1 SGHDN, CDR2 FVKESK. CDR3 DNA sequence: TGTGCCAGCAGCCAACGGGAGACCCAGTACTTC. This codes for CASSQRETQYF. The full variable domain, its missing parts supplied by reference TRBV14 and TRBJ2-5, is EAGVTQFPSHSVIEKGQTVTLRCDPISGHDNLYWYRRVMGKEIKFLLHFVKESKQDESGMPNNRFLAERTGGTYSTLKVQPAELEDSGVYFCASSQRETQYFGPGTRLLVL.

A single count supports this clone. V usage is TRBV2 and J usage is TRBJ1-6, with unresolved D. Trimming shortened V by 4 bases and J by 14 bases, and 18 bases separated the two germline ends. This CDR3 is built from 14 residues. Germline values: CDR1 SNHLY, CDR2 FYNNEI. This CDR3 is CASSVEPGIGTLHF. The CDR3 DNA sequence: TGTGCCAGCAGTGTGGAACCAGGAATCGGAACCCTCCACTTT.

The chain recombines TRBV7-3 with TRBJ2-7; 10 bases agree with TRBD1. The CDR3 is 13 amino acids. Germline CDR1 SGHTA, CDR2 FQGTGA. Trimming cost V 2 bases and J 7 bases; bases outside gene matches: 2. CDR3 sequence: CASSLGTGDEQYF. Written as DNA, the CDR3 is TGTGCCAGCAGCTTAGGGACAGGGGATGAGCAGTACTTC.

V is TRBV2 and J is TRBJ1-6, with 8 bases fitting TRBD1. This CDR3 spans 12 amino acids. Germline V gene sequence: CDR1 SNHLY, CDR2 FYNNEI. V lost 8 bases and J lost 7; bases outside the gene matches: 1. The CDR3 sequence is CASRTGNSPLHF. The CDR3 DNA sequence: TGTGCCAGCCGGACAGGGAATTCACCCCTCCACTTT.

The gene calls are TRBV10-3 and TRBJ2-7; 9 bases align to TRBD1. J gave up 3 bases and V 5 bases, and 5 bases lay outside the gene matches. There are 14 residues in the CDR3. In germline, CDR1 is ENHRY, CDR2 SYGVKD. This CDR3 reads CAISPGQGFYEQYF. Written as DNA, the CDR3 is TGTGCCATCAGTCCGGGACAGGGTTTCTACGAGCAGTACTTC.

Comments on this clone: Other DNA sequences in this specimen translate into the identical CDR3. The V call is TRBV6-5, the J call TRBJ1-6; TRBD1 aligns across 7 bases. CDR3 length: 12 residues. Trimming removed 8 bases from V and 8 bases from J; junction bases left unmatched: 3. Germline lookup yields CDR1 MNHEY and CDR2 SVGAGI. The CDR3, as DNA: TGTGCCAGCCGCACAGGGGATTCACCCCTCCACTTT. Its protein product is CASRTGDSPLHF.

CDR3 in amino acids: CASSLGVQDHTEAFF. The CDR3 DNA reads as TGTGCCAGCAGCTTGGGGGTACAGGACCACACTGAAGCTTTCTTT. This chain joins TRBV5-6 and TRBJ1-1, with TRBD1 as a possible D gene (5 bases). CDR3 length: 15 residues. In germline, CDR1 is SGHDT, CDR2 YYEEEE. Trimming removed 0 bases at V and 3 bases at J, with 12 bases between. The complete variable domain, with remaining parts taken from reference TRBV5-6 and TRBJ1-1, reads DAGVTQSPTHLIKTRGQQVTLRCSPKSGHDTVSWYQQALGQGPQFIFQYYEEEERQRGNFPDRFSGHQFPNYSSELNVNALLLGDSALYLCASSLGVQDHTEAFFGQGTRLTVV.

The chain has TRBV11-3 and TRBJ1-1, with D possibly being TRBD1 (6 bases). Germline V gives CDR1 SGHNT, CDR2 YENEEA. V was clipped by 5 bases and J by 1 base, with 8 bases between them. This CDR3 spans 13 amino acids. In DNA form, the CDR3 reads TGTGCCAGCAGCCCCAGGGGGAACACTGAAGCTTTCTTT. It encodes CASSPRGNTEAFF. Full variable domain (rest looked up from reference TRBV11-3 and TRBJ1-1): EAGVVQSPRYKIIEKKQPVAFWCNPISGHNTLYWYLQNLGQGPELLIRYENEEAVDDSQLPKDRFSAERLKGVDSTLKIQPAELGDSAVYLCASSPRGNTEAFFGQGTRLTVV.

CDR3 sequence reads: CASSKLTFHTDTQYF. The CDR3 bases are TGTGCCAGCAGCAAATTGACATTCCACACAGATACGCAGTATTTT. The genes are TRBV21-1 and TRBJ2-3; the DNA was not used to check the table's D call, TRBD1. TRBV21-1 is shown as a pseudogene. This CDR3 has 15 amino acids.

The chain recombines TRBV12-3 or TRBV12-4 with TRBJ1-4; D unresolved. The CDR3 is made up of 13 amino acids. Trimming took 6 bases from V and 8 from J, leaving 13 bases between them. CDR3 residues: CASRNSGGEKLFF. The CDR3 DNA reads as TGTGCCAGCAGGAACTCTGGAGGGGAAAAACTGTTTTTT.

The chain couples TRBV5-6 to TRBJ2-1; possibly TRBD1 for D (6 bases). The CDR3 runs to 15 residues. Germline CDR1 is SGHDT and CDR2 is YYEEEE. V dropped 4 bases and J dropped 2 bases, with 13 bases sitting between them. The CDR3 region has the DNA TGTGCCAGCAGCAAATTAACAGGGCCCTACAATGAGCAGTTCTTC. Its protein is CASSKLTGPYNEQFF.

The genes are TRBV7-9 and TRBJ2-6; possible D gene TRBD2, 5 bases. Germline loops: CDR1 SEHNR, CDR2 FQNEAQ (reference sequence). The CDR3 runs 15 residues. Trimming took off 8 bases at V and 2 bases at J, with 13 bases between the two ends. CDR3 residues: CASDSGIPGANVLTF. The CDR3 DNA is TGTGCCAGCGACTCCGGGATCCCTGGGGCCAACGTCCTGACTTTC.

J is TRBJ2-7 and V is TRBV12-3 or TRBV12-4; tentative D call: TRBD2 (5 bases). This CDR3 comprises 12 residues. V was shortened by 3 bases and J by 6 bases, with 9 bases between the two germline ends. Here the CDR3 reads CASSFRGSEQYF. For the CDR3, the DNA is TGTGCCAGCAGTTTCCGAGGGTCCGAGCAGTACTTC.

This chain uses TRBV18 with TRBJ1-1; D uncertain. Trimming shortened V by 3 bases and J by 2 bases, and 7 bases separated the two germline ends. The CDR3 has 13 amino acids. CDR1 KGHSH and CDR2 LQKENI come from the germline V gene. Here the CDR3 DNA reads TGTGCCAGCTCACCTCCAGTAAACACTGAAGCTTTCTTT. Translating it yields CASSPPVNTEAFF.

This chain joins TRBV7-2 and TRBJ1-3; possible D gene TRBD1, 5 bases. From germline, CDR1 is SGHTA and CDR2 FQGNSA. V lost 5 bases and J 4 bases, leaving 15 bases between the germline ends. CDR3 length: 15 residues. This CDR3 reads CASSRPNQGGNTIYF. The DNA for the CDR3 is TGTGCCAGCAGCCGCCCTAATCAGGGAGGAAACACCATATATTTT. Complete variable domain (other parts from reference TRBV7-2 and TRBJ1-3): GAGVSQSPSNKVTEKGKDVELRCDPISGHTALYWYRQSLGQGLEFLIYFQGNSAPDKSGLPSDRFSAERTGGSVSTLTIQRTQQEDSAVYLCASSRPNQGGNTIYFGEGSWLTVV.

The rearrangement uses TRBV7-8 and TRBJ2-7; possible D gene TRBD2, 5 bases. The CDR3 consists of 15 residues. Germline V gene sequence: CDR1 SGHVS, CDR2 FQNEAQ. Trimming removed 0 bases from V and 0 bases from J, with 9 bases in between. The DNA for the CDR3 is TGTGCCAGCAGCTTAGCGTATCGGGACTCCTACGAGCAGTACTTC. Amino acid sequence: CASSLAYRDSYEQYF. The full variable domain, with the rest looked up from reference TRBV7-8 and TRBJ2-7, is GAGVSQSPRYKVAKRGQDVALRCDPISGHVSLFWYQQALGQGPEFLTYFQNEAQLDKSGLPSDRFFAERPEGSVSTLKIQRTQQEDSAVYLCASSLAYRDSYEQYFGPGTRLTVT.

This clone appeared a few times. The chain carries TRBV2 and TRBJ1-2, with D maybe TRBD1 (6 bases). This CDR3 comprises 15 residues. Germline V gene lookup returns CDR1 SNHLY and CDR2 FYNNEI. The V gene lost 2 bases and the J gene lost 6 bases, with 16 bases spanning the gap. The CDR3 bases are TGTGCCAGCAGTGAACTGAGGACAAACAGGGATGGCTACACCTTC. Translated: CASSELRTNRDGYTF.

This chain connects TRBV7-2 to TRBJ1-1; D ambiguous. Trimming took 4 bases from V and 6 from J, leaving 15 bases between them. CDR3 length: 14 amino acids. Germline-derived CDR1 and CDR2 are SGHTA and FQGNSA. The CDR3 DNA reads as TGTGCCAGCAGCTCGGACCCATGGGAGGCTGAAGCTTTCTTT. The encoded protein is CASSSDPWEAEAFF.

This clone turned up a few times. The chain carries TRBV27 and TRBJ1-2; 8 bases agree with TRBD1. The CDR3 loop spans 14 amino acids. Unmatched junction bases numbered 9, after V lost 4 bases and J lost 8 bases. Germline CDR1 and CDR2: MNHEY and SMNVEV (reference sequence). The CDR3, as DNA: TGTGCCAGCAGTTCCTATGGACAGGGTCGGGGCTACACCTTC. Its translation: CASSSYGQGRGYTF.

For the CDR3, the DNA is TGTGCCATCAGTCAACAGGGGACCTTCACAGATACGCAGTATTTT. Protein: CAISQQGTFTDTQYF. The chain joins TRBV10-3 to TRBJ2-3; 7 positions match TRBD1. CDR3 length: 15 residues. V dropped 5 bases and J dropped 2; count of bases not matched to a gene: 7. Germline values: CDR1 ENHRY, CDR2 SYGVKD.

V and J are TRBV30 and TRBJ1-2; D gene unclear. Germline CDR1 reads GTSNPN; CDR2 reads SVGIG (reference sequence). The CDR3 has 12 residues. V was trimmed by 5 bases and J by 5 bases, leaving 12 bases between them. CDR3 in DNA: TGTGCCTGGGGGTCAGGTAGTTATGGCTACACCTTC. Its translation: CAWGSGSYGYTF.

The chain links TRBV9 to TRBJ2-2; 10 bases fit TRBD2. Germline CDR1 reads SGDLS; CDR2 reads YYNGEE. V was clipped by 2 bases and J by 4 bases; unmatched bases: 5. The CDR3 has 16 residues. The CDR3 nucleotides are TGTGCCAGCAGCGTGGGTGGGACTAGCGTCACCGGGGAGCTGTTTTTT. Translating gives CASSVGGTSVTGELFF. Filled out from reference TRBV9 and TRBJ2-2, the complete variable domain reads DSGVTQTPKHLITATGQRVTLRCSPRSGDLSVYWYQQSLDQGLQFLIQYYNGEERAKGNILERFSAQQFPDLHSELNLSSLELGDSALYFCASSVGGTSVTGELFFGEGSRLTVL.

This clone was seen once. The rearrangement uses TRBV6-1 and TRBJ1-1, with D uncertain. Trimming pared 2 bases from V and 2 bases from J, leaving 12 bases between. This CDR3 region has 15 residues. Germline assignment: CDR1 MNHNS and CDR2 SASEGT. The CDR3 here is CASSESRVVNTEAFF. The CDR3, as DNA: TGTGCCAGCAGTGAATCACGGGTGGTCAACACTGAAGCTTTCTTT.